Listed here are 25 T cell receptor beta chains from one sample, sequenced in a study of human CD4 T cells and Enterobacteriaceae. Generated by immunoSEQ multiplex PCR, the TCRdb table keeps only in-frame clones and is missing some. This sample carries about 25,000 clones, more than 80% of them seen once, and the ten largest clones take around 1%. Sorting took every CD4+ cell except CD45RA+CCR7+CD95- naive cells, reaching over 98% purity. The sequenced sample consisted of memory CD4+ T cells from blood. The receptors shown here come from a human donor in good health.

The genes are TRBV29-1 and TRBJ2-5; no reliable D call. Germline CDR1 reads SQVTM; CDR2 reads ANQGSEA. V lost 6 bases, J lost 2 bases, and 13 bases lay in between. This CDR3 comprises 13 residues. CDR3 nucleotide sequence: TGCAGCGTCCCTCCGACACTGCAAGAGACCCAGTACTTC. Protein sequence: CSVPPTLQETQYF.

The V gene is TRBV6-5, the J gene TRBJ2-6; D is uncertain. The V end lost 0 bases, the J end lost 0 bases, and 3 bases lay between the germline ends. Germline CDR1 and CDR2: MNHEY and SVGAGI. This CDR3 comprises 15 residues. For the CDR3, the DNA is TGTGCCAGCAGTTACTCCAGCTCTGGGGCCAACGTCCTGACTTTC. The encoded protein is CASSYSSSGANVLTF.

In DNA, the CDR3 is TGTGCCAGCAGCAGGGGGAGGGGTGCTAACTATGGCTACACCTTC. Translation: CASSRGRGANYGYTF. The chain links TRBV5-6 to TRBJ1-2, with D perhaps matching TRBD1 (6 bases). Germline loops: CDR1 SGHDT, CDR2 YYEEEE. Trimming left V 4 bases short and J 0 bases short, with 13 bases between. The CDR3 sequence is 15 residues long. The variable domain in full, with the rest retrieved from reference TRBV5-6 and TRBJ1-2, is DAGVTQSPTHLIKTRGQQVTLRCSPKSGHDTVSWYQQALGQGPQFIFQYYEEEERQRGNFPDRFSGHQFPNYSSELNVNALLLGDSALYLCASSRGRGANYGYTFGSGTRLTVV.

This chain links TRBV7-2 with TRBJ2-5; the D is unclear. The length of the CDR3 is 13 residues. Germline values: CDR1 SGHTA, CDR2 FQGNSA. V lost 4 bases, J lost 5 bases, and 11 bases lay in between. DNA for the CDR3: TGTGCCAGCAGCTCCCCCCCCCAGGAGACCCAGTACTTC. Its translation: CASSSPPQETQYF.

In nucleotides, the CDR3 is TGTGCCAGCAGCTTGTCGGGCCGACTTGGGTACGAGCAGTACTTC. It is translated as CASSLSGRLGYEQYF. The rearrangement uses TRBV5-4 and TRBJ2-7; D is ambiguous. The V gene lost 1 base and the J gene lost 4 bases, with 15 bases spanning the gap. Looked up from germline, CDR1 is SGHNT and CDR2 is YYREEE (reference sequence). The CDR3 is made up of 15 amino acids.

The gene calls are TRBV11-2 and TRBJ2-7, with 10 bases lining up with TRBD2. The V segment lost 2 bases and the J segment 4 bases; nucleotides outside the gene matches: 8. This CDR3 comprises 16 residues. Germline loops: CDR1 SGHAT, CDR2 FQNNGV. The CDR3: CASSLSSAGGIYEQYF. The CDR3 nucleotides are TGTGCCAGCAGCTTAAGTTCAGCGGGGGGGATATACGAGCAGTACTTC.

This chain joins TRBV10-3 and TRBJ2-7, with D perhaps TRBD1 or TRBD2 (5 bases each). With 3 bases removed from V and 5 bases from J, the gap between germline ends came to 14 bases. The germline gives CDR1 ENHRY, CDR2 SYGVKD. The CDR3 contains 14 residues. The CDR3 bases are TGTGCCATCAGTGATTTCGTACGGGGCGACGAGCAGTACTTC. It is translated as CAISDFVRGDEQYF.

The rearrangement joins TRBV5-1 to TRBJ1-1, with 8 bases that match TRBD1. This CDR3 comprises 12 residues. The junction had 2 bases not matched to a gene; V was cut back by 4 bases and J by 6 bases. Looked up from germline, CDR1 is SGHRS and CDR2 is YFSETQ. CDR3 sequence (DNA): TGCGCCAGCAGCCCGGACAGGGCTGAAGCTTTCTTT. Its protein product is CASSPDRAEAFF. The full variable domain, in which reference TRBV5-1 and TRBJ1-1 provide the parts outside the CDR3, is KAGVTQTPRYLIKTRGQQVTLSCSPISGHRSVSWYQQTPGQGLQFLFEYFSETQRNKGNFPGRFSGRQFSNSRSEMNVSTLELGDSALYLCASSPDRAEAFFGQGTRLTVV.

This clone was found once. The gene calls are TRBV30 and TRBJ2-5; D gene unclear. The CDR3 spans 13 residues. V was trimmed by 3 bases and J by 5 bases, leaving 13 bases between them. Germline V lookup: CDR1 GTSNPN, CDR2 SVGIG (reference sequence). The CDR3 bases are TGTGCCTGGAGAACTCCCGGTGTGGAGACCCAGTACTTC. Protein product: CAWRTPGVETQYF. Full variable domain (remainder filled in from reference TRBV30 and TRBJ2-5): SQTIHQWPATLVQPVGSPLSLECTVEGTSNPNLYWYRQAAGRGLQLLFYSVGIGQISSEVPQNLSASRPQDRQFILSSKKLLLSDSGFYLCAWRTPGVETQYFGPGTRLLVL.

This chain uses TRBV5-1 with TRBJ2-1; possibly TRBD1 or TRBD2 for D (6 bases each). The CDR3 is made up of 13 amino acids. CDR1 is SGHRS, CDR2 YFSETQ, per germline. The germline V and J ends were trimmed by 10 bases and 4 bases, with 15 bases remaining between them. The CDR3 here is CASRSGAYNEQFF. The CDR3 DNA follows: TGCGCCTCCCGCTCGGGGGCATACAATGAGCAGTTCTTC.

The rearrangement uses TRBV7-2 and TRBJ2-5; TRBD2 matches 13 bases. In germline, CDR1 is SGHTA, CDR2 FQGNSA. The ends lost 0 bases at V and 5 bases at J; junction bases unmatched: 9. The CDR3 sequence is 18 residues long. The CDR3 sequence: CASSLAPGTSGRDETQYF. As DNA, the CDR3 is TGTGCCAGCAGCTTAGCTCCTGGAACTAGCGGGAGGGATGAGACCCAGTACTTC. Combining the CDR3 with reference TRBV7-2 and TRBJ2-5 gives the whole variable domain GAGVSQSPSNKVTEKGKDVELRCDPISGHTALYWYRQSLGQGLEFLIYFQGNSAPDKSGLPSDRFSAERTGGSVSTLTIQRTQQEDSAVYLCASSLAPGTSGRDETQYFGPGTRLLVL.

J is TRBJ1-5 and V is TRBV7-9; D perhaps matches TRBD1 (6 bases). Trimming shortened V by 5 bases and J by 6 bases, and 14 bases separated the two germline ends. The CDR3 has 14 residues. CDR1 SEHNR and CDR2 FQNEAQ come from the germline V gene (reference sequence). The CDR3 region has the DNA TGTGCCAGCAGCCAGGGGACGACGCGTCAGCCCCAGCATTTT. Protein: CASSQGTTRQPQHF.

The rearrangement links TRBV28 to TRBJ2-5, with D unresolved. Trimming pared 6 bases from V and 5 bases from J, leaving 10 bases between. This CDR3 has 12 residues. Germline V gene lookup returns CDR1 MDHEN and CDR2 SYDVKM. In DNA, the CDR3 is TGTGCCAGCAGATCTCTGGGGGAGACCCAGTACTTC. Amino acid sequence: CASRSLGETQYF.

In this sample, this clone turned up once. This CDR3 reads CASSIQGGQGASGYTF. CDR3 bases: TGTGCCAGCAGCATCCAGGGGGGACAGGGGGCGTCTGGCTACACCTTC. The rearrangement joins TRBV7-2 to TRBJ1-2; 12 bases line up with TRBD1. Germline CDR1 is SGHTA and CDR2 is FQGNSA. J lost 7 bases, V lost 5 bases, and 11 bases had no gene match. The CDR3 is made up of 16 amino acids.

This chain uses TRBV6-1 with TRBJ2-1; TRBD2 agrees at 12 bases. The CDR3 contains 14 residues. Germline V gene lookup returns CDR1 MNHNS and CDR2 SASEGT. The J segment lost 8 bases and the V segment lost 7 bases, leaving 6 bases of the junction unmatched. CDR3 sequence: CASKTTSGGDEQFF. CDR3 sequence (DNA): TGTGCCAGCAAGACGACTAGCGGGGGTGATGAGCAGTTCTTC.

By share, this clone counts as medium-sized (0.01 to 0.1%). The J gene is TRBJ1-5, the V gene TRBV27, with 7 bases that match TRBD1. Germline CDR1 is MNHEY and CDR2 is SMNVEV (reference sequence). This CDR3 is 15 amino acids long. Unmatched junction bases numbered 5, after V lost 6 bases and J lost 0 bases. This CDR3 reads CASRRGQVSNQPQHF. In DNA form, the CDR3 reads TGTGCCAGCAGACGCGGACAGGTTAGCAATCAGCCCCAGCATTTT.

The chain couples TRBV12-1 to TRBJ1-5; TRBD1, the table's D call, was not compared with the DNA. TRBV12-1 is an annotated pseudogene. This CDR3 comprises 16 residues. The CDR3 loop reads CASSYPTANTNQPQHF. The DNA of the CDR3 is TGTGCCAGCAGCTATCCGACAGCAAACACCAATCAGCCCCAGCATTTT.

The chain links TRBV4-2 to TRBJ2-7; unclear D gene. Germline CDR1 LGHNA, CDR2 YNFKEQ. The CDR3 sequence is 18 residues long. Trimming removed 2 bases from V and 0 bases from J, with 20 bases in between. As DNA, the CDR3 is TGTGCCAGCAGCCAAACTGCAAGTGCGCCCAGTTACTCCTACGAGCAGTACTTC. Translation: CASSQTASAPSYSYEQYF.

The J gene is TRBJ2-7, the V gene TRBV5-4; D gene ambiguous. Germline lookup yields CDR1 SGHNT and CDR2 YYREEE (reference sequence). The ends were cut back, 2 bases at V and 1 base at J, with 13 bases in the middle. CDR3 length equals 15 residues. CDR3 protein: CASSLGPAESYEQYF. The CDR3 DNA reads TGTGCCAGCAGCTTAGGGCCGGCCGAATCCTACGAGCAGTACTTC. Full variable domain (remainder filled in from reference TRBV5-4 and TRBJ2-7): ETGVTQSPTHLIKTRGQQVTLRCSSQSGHNTVSWYQQALGQGPQFIFQYYREEENGRGNFPPRFSGLQFPNYSSELNVNALELDDSALYLCASSLGPAESYEQYFGPGTRLTVT.

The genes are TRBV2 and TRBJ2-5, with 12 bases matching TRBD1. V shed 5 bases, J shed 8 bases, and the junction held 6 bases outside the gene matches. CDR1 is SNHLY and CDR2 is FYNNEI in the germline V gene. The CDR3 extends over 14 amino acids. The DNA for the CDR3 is TGTGCCAGCAGTCCAATGGGACAGGGGGCAACCCAGTACTTC. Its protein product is CASSPMGQGATQYF. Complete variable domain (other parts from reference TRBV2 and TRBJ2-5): EPEVTQTPSHQVTQMGQEVILRCVPISNHLYFYWYRQILGQKVEFLVSFYNNEISEKSEIFDDQFSVERPDGSNFTLKIRSTKLEDSAMYFCASSPMGQGATQYFGPGTRLLVL.

The CDR3 region is CASSSRGYEQYF. CDR3 nucleotides: TGTGCCAGCAGCTCCCGGGGTTACGAGCAGTACTTC. The rearrangement uses TRBV13 and TRBJ2-7, with a tentative D call TRBD2 (5 bases). This CDR3 comprises 12 residues. CDR1 PRHDT and CDR2 FYEKMQ come from the germline V gene (reference sequence). Trimming removed 4 bases at V and 4 bases at J, with 8 bases between.

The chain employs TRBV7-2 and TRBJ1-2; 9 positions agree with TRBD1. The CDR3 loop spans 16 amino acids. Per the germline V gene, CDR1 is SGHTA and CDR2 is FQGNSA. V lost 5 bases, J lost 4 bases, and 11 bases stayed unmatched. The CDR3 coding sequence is TGTGCCAGCAGCCCCCAATACGACAGGGGGATCTATGGCTACACCTTC. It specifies CASSPQYDRGIYGYTF.

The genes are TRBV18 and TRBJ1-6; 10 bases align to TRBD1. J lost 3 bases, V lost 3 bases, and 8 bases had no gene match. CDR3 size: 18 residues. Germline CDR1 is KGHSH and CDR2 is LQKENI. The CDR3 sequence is CASSPPVGQGDYNSPLHF. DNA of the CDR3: TGTGCCAGCTCACCCCCCGTCGGACAGGGGGACTATAATTCACCCCTCCACTTT.

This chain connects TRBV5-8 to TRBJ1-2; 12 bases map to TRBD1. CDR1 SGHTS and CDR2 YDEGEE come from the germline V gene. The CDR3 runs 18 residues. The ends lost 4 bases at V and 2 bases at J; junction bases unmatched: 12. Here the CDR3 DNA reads TGTGCCAGCAGCCGAGTCGGGACAGGGGGCCCGGAGAACTATGGCTACACCTTC. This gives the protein CASSRVGTGGPENYGYTF.

The CDR3 loop reads CASSTTGWGYTF. The CDR3 coding sequence is TGTGCCAGCAGTACGACGGGTTGGGGCTACACCTTC. The chain couples TRBV28 to TRBJ1-2; unclear D gene. The CDR3 sequence is 12 residues long. From germline, CDR1 is MDHEN and CDR2 SYDVKM. Trimming stripped 5 bases from V and 8 bases from J, with 12 bases between.